This TCR beta chain was profiled in a study of radiation and T cells in renal cell carcinoma. Study-level results: From baseline, blood top tumor clonotypes peaked at 2 weeks post-radiation.

Note on this clone: Its antigen is undetermined.

Using immunoSEQ multiplex PCR, the repertoire was profiled, and TCRdb retains in-frame clones only, with some absent. Altogether 150,000 to 190,000 clones are present, about 91% being singletons, with the ten largest covering 10% to 15%. The time point: blood 2 weeks post-SBRT. The treatment: 15 Gy SBRT to primary tumor, nephrectomy 4 weeks later. V was pared by 3 bases and J by 1 base, with 5 bases of the junction left unmatched. In germline, CDR1 is LNHDA, CDR2 SQIVND (reference sequence). The CDR3 is made up of 15 amino acids. The TCR originated in a woman in her fifties or sixties with renal cell carcinoma. This chain links TRBV19 with TRBJ1-1; 7 bases line up with TRBD1. The source material was blood, sampled from a patient whose treatment included radiotherapy and nephrectomy. Written as DNA, the CDR3 is TGTGCCAGTAGTATCAGGGGGTCAGCGAACACTGAAGCTTTCTTT. This gives the protein CASSIRGSANTEAFF.